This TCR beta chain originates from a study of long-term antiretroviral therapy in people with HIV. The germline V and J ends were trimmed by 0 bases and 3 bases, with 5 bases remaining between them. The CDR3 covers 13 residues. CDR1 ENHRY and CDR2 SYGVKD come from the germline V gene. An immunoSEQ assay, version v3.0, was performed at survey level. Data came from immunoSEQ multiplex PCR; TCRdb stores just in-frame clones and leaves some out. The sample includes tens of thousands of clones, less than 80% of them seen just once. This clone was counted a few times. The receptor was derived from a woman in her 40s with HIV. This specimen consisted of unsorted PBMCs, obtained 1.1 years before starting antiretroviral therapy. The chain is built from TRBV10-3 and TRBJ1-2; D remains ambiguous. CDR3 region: CAISESLDYGYTF. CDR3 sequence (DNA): TGTGCCATCAGTGAGTCTTTAGACTATGGCTACACCTTC.